This is a list of T cell receptor beta chains from one sample in a study of a mutant IDH1 vaccine in newly diagnosed glioma. For these TCRs, the target antigens are not known. Sequenced by immunoSEQ multiplex PCR; TCRdb stores in-frame clones only, minus some. The sample has 60,000 to 65,000 clones, 80% to 90% seen once. This specimen was PBMCs, taken from a glioma patient whose treatment included an IDH1 peptide vaccine. All receptors come from a man younger than 45 with glioma. Each CDR3 is given with its conserved first and last residue. The order of the fields is V gene, J gene, clone size, D gene, CDR3 protein, CDR3 DNA. A D gene is named only where the DNA matches it firmly. Clone size is stated in some rows and not others, as once, few, many or a class when expanded.

TRBV4-1	TRBJ2-2	-	-	CASSLIGERELFF	TGCGCCAGCAGCCTAATAGGGGAACGGGAGCTGTTTTTT
TRBV18	TRBJ1-2	-	-	CASSEGGNYGYTF	TGTGCCAGCTCAGAAGGGGGAAACTATGGCTACACCTTC
TRBV27	TRBJ1-5	-	TRBD1	CASSLFATGNGPQHF	TGTGCCAGCAGTTTATTCGCGACAGGGAACGGGCCCCAGCATTTT
TRBV6-1	TRBJ1-5	-	TRBD1	CASSPGTVNNQPQHF	TGTGCCAGCAGCCCCGGGACAGTGAACAATCAGCCCCAGCATTTT
TRBV5-5	TRBJ2-6	-	-	CASSLGTSGTNVLTF	TGTGCCAGCAGCTTAGGGACGTCTGGTACCAACGTCCTGACTTTC
TRBV6-5	TRBJ1-2	-	-	CASSYSTGGYTF	TGTGCCAGCAGTTACTCGACGGGGGGCTACACCTTC
TRBV7-8	TRBJ1-5	-	-	CASSGRENQPQHF	TGTGCCAGCAGCGGCAGGGAGAATCAGCCCCAGCATTTT
TRBV18	TRBJ1-6	-	TRBD1	CASSPKDRARNSPLHF	TGTGCCAGCTCACCAAAGGACAGGGCGAGGAATTCACCCCTCCACTTT
TRBV9	TRBJ2-7	-	-	CASSVGTGAYEQYF	TGTGCCAGCAGCGTAGGAACAGGAGCCTACGAGCAGTACTTC
TRBV6-1	TRBJ1-6	-	TRBD1	CASTGTGSSPLHF	TGTGCCAGTACCGGGACAGGGTCCTCACCCCTCCACTTT
TRBV6-5	TRBJ1-2	-	-	CASSYLSLRSGYTF	TGTGCCAGCAGTTACCTTAGCTTGAGGAGCGGCTACACCTTC
TRBV5-6	TRBJ2-4	few	-	CASSLQGMDIQYF	TGTGCCAGCAGCTTACAGGGTATGGACATTCAGTACTTC
TRBV5-1	TRBJ1-2	-	-	CASSFYTGSGYTF	TGCGCCAGCAGCTTTTATACAGGGAGTGGCTACACCTTC
TRBV7-9	TRBJ1-2	few	-	CASSPEQGHTF	TGTGCCAGCAGCCCCGAACAGGGTCACACCTTC
TRBV19	TRBJ1-4	once	-	CASSQAGQRGEKLFF	TGTGCCAGTAGTCAAGCGGGACAAAGAGGCGAAAAACTGTTTTTT
TRBV19	TRBJ2-5	-	TRBD2	CASSKGLAEQETQYF	TGTGCCAGTAGTAAGGGACTAGCGGAACAAGAGACCCAGTACTTC
TRBV10-2	TRBJ2-7	-	TRBD2	CASSDPLLTSRSSYEQYF	TGCGCCAGCAGTGATCCTCTCTTGACTAGCCGGAGCTCCTACGAGCAGTACTTC
TRBV5-1	TRBJ2-7	-	TRBD2	CASSSLAGVRDEQYF	TGCGCCAGCAGCTCTCTAGCGGGGGTTCGAGACGAGCAGTACTTC
TRBV30	TRBJ1-6	-	-	CAWSVALTASSYNSPLHF	TGTGCCTGGAGTGTAGCGTTGACAGCAAGCTCCTATAATTCACCCCTCCACTTT
TRBV2	TRBJ2-7	-	TRBD1	CASTDRGLNEQYF	TGTGCCAGCACAGACAGGGGTTTAAACGAGCAGTACTTC
TRBV5-1	TRBJ1-3	-	-	CASSPATGPSAGNTIYF	TGCGCCAGCAGCCCAGCCACAGGGCCGAGTGCTGGAAACACCATATATTTT
TRBV18	TRBJ2-7	-	-	CASSPASYEQYF	TGTGCCAGCTCACCCGCCAGCTACGAGCAGTACTTC
TRBV27	TRBJ2-5	-	TRBD2	CASRWGGTQYF	TGTGCCAGCAGATGGGGGGGGACCCAGTACTTC
TRBV9	TRBJ1-5	-	-	CASSAGGAGQPQHF	TGTGCCAGCAGCGCGGGGGGGGCAGGTCAGCCCCAGCATTTT
TRBV4-1	TRBJ1-1	-	-	CASSQDPGRNTEAFF	TGCGCCAGCAGCCAAGATCCTGGGAGAAACACTGAAGCTTTCTTT
TRBV5-1	TRBJ2-7	-	TRBD1	CASSLHPPGQGLYEQYF	TGCGCCAGCAGCTTGCACCCCCCGGGACAGGGGTTGTACGAGCAGTACTTC
TRBV28	TRBJ1-2	-	-	CASSPKFRVFGYGYTF	TGTGCCAGCAGTCCCAAATTCAGGGTTTTTGGCTATGGCTACACCTTC
TRBV5-4	TRBJ1-2	-	TRBD1	CASSFSTLQGAWNGYTF	TGTGCCAGCAGCTTCAGTACCCTACAGGGGGCTTGGAATGGCTACACCTTC
TRBV10-1	TRBJ2-7	-	-	CASSDMGEQYF	TGCGCCAGCAGTGACATGGGCGAGCAGTACTTC
TRBV10-2	TRBJ1-2	-	-	CASSEYRSYGYTF	TGCGCCAGCAGTGAGTACAGAAGCTATGGCTACACCTTC
TRBV2	TRBJ1-3	once	-	CASSPDSFSGNTIYF	TGTGCCAGCAGCCCGGACAGTTTCTCTGGAAACACCATATATTTT
TRBV4-1	TRBJ1-6	-	-	CASSSPGTQRVPLHF	TGCGCCAGCAGTTCACCCGGGACCCAGAGAGTTCCCCTCCACTTT
TRBV4-1	TRBJ2-3	-	TRBD2	CASSQVRGVMTDTQYF	TGCGCCAGCAGCCAAGTTCGGGGGGTTATGACAGATACGCAGTATTTT
TRBV4-1	TRBJ2-5	-	-	CASSQAKKQETQYF	TGCGCCAGCAGCCAAGCGAAGAAACAAGAGACCCAGTACTTC
TRBV5-1	TRBJ1-2	-	-	CASSLVGDYYGYTF	TGCGCCAGCAGCTTGGTGGGGGACTACTATGGCTACACCTTC
TRBV5-8	TRBJ1-1	-	-	CASSPGGYMGAEAFF	TGTGCCAGCAGCCCCGGCGGATACATGGGCGCTGAAGCTTTCTTT
TRBV9	TRBJ2-7	-	-	CASSVVWHRLMAYEQYF	TGTGCCAGCAGCGTAGTATGGCACCGCTTGATGGCCTACGAGCAGTACTTC
TRBV6-1	TRBJ1-4	-	-	CASSEAYGTRREKLFF	TGTGCCAGCAGTGAAGCGTACGGGACTCGGAGAGAAAAACTGTTTTTT
TRBV10-3	TRBJ2-5	once	TRBD2	CAISESLLAGETQYF	TGTGCCATCAGTGAGTCTTTACTAGCGGGCGAGACCCAGTACTTC
TRBV5-1	TRBJ1-4	-	TRBD1	CASSVTGATNEKLFF	TGCGCCAGCAGCGTGACAGGGGCAACTAATGAAAAACTGTTTTTT
TRBV5-5	TRBJ1-5	once	-	CASSLVWQGNQPQHF	TGTGCCAGCAGCTTGGTTTGGCAGGGAAATCAGCCCCAGCATTTT
TRBV29-1	TRBJ2-7	-	-	CSVAKTALTYEQYF	TGCAGCGTCGCCAAGACAGCACTCACCTACGAGCAGTACTTC
TRBV5-4	TRBJ2-2	-	-	CASIPDRITGELFF	TGTGCCAGCATCCCGGATAGAATTACCGGGGAGCTGTTTTTT
TRBV11-2	TRBJ1-2	-	-	CASSDESGDYYGYTF	TGTGCCAGCAGCGACGAATCAGGGGACTACTATGGCTACACCTTC
TRBV28	TRBJ2-7	-	-	CASSSERRGPSYEQYF	TGTGCCAGCAGTTCCGAACGCCGGGGGCCCTCCTACGAGCAGTACTTC
TRBV27	TRBJ1-1	few	-	CASRVQGSTEAFF	TGTGCCAGCAGGGTTCAGGGGAGCACTGAAGCTTTCTTT
TRBV14	TRBJ1-2	medium-sized	-	CASSLGRAHSYTF	TGTGCCAGCAGCTTGGGACGGGCCCACAGCTACACCTTC
TRBV5-1	TRBJ2-5	-	TRBD1	CASSLGQGQETQYF	TGCGCCAGCAGCTTGGGACAGGGGCAGGAGACCCAGTACTTC
TRBV25-1	TRBJ1-4	-	-	CASSEFRGREKLFF	TGTGCCAGCAGTGAATTTAGGGGACGGGAAAAACTGTTTTTT
TRBV5-4	TRBJ2-1	-	TRBD2	CASSPSGEYYNEQFF	TGTGCCAGCAGTCCGAGCGGGGAGTATTACAATGAGCAGTTCTTC
TRBV6-5	TRBJ1-5	-	-	CASSPRGRGQPQHF	TGTGCCAGCAGTCCCCGCGGGCGAGGACAGCCCCAGCATTTT
TRBV4-1	TRBJ1-1	-	-	CASSQVRAGDTEAFF	TGCGCCAGCAGCCAAGTAAGGGCGGGAGACACTGAAGCTTTCTTT
TRBV28	TRBJ1-5	-	TRBD1	CASRQQGVRNQPQHF	TGTGCCAGCAGGCAACAGGGGGTGCGCAATCAGCCCCAGCATTTT
TRBV5-4	TRBJ1-6	-	-	CASSSGNSPLHF	TGTGCCAGCAGCTCCGGCAATTCACCCCTCCACTTT
TRBV7-9	TRBJ1-2	-	-	CASSLVLRSNYGYTF	TGTGCCAGCAGCTTAGTCCTCAGGTCTAACTATGGCTACACCTTC
TRBV25-1	TRBJ2-3	-	-	CASSAYGDTDTQYF	TGTGCCAGCAGTGCCTATGGGGATACAGATACGCAGTATTTT
TRBV15	TRBJ1-2	-	-	CATSRGQPPAHFGYTF	TGTGCCACCAGCAGAGGACAGCCCCCGGCCCACTTTGGCTACACCTTC
TRBV13	TRBJ2-7	-	TRBD1	CASSDRQGPTGYEQYF	TGTGCCAGCAGCGACCGACAGGGTCCAACGGGTTACGAGCAGTACTTC
TRBV5-6	TRBJ1-5	-	TRBD1	CASSLGQGLNQPQHF	TGTGCCAGCAGCCTGGGACAGGGCCTCAATCAGCCCCAGCATTTT
TRBV9	TRBJ2-1	-	-	CASSVRGVGNFQFF	TGTGCCAGCAGCGTAAGAGGGGTGGGGAATTTTCAGTTCTTC